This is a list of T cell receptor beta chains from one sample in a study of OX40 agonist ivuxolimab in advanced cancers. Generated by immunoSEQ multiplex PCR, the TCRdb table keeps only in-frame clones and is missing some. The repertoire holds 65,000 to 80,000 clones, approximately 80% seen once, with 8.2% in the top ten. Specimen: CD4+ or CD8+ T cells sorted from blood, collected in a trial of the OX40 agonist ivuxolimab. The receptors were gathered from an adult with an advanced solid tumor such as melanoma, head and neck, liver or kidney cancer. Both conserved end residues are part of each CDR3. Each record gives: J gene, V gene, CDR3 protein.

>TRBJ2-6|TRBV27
CASSLKGGANVLTF
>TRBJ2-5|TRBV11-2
CASSDSIYQETQYF
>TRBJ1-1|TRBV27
CASSLGFGAEAFF
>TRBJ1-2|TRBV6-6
CASRGVDGYTF
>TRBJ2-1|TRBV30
CAWSGLAGYNEQFF
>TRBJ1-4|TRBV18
CASSPPRGAGAHNEKLFF
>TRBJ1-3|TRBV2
CASSGLLVGNTIYF
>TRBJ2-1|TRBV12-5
CASGLGTGGSSGRLTGRYNEQFF
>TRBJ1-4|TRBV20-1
CSARKNEKLFF
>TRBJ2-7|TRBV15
CATSRRTESSYEQYF
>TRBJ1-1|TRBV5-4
CASSPGTGPADFF
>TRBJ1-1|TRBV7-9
CASSSEYTEAFF
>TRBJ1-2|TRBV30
CAGPTGRYGYTF
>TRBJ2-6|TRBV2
CASMGAGNGANVLTF